The 23 T cell receptor beta chains below come from one sample, sequenced in a study of blood T cell repertoires in COVID-19. The assay was immunoSEQ multiplex PCR, and TCRdb's table has in-frame clones only and misses some. Of 60,000 to 70,000 clones in the sample, 85% were seen once. Sequencing input: peripheral blood. The receptors were gathered from an older man with acute or convalescent COVID-19.

The chain is built from TRBV4-1 and TRBJ1-5; D remains ambiguous. V was pared by 0 bases and J by 4 bases, with 4 bases between. This CDR3 contains 13 residues. Germline V CDR1 and CDR2: MGHRA, YSYEKL. CDR3 nucleotides: TGCGCCAGCAGCCAAGACTATAATCAGCCCCAGCATTTT. As protein: CASSQDYNQPQHF.

The rearrangement uses TRBV30 and TRBJ2-7; 8 bases line up with TRBD2. V lost 4 bases and J lost 1; bases outside the gene matches: 0. The germline CDR1 and CDR2 sequences are GTSNPN and SVGIG (reference sequence). The CDR3 sequence is 12 residues long. The CDR3 sequence is CAWKRESYEQYF. The CDR3 nucleotides read TGTGCCTGGAAGCGGGAGTCCTACGAGCAGTACTTC.

The chain is built from TRBV12-5 and TRBJ1-2; D possibly corresponds to TRBD1 (6 bases). V was pared by 6 bases and J by 3 bases, with 8 bases between. Germline CDR1 and CDR2: LGHNT and FRNRAP. The length of the CDR3 is 12 residues. CDR3 loop: CASGAGDYGYTF. CDR3 nucleotide sequence: TGTGCTAGTGGGGCAGGGGACTATGGCTACACCTTC.

V gene TRBV6-1 combines with J gene TRBJ2-3, with 8 positions matching TRBD2. From germline, CDR1 is MNHNS and CDR2 SASEGT. J lost 4 bases, V lost 4 bases, and 16 bases had no gene match. CDR3 size: 18 residues. CDR3 bases: TGTGCCAGCAGTGGACTTTCGGGAGGGGGTTCATTTGCAGATACGCAGTATTTT. It encodes CASSGLSGGGSFADTQYF.

V is TRBV29-1 and J is TRBJ2-7; 10 positions agree with TRBD1. CDR3 length: 13 residues. Germline trimming cut 6 bases from V and 1 base from J; bases unmatched to any gene: 3. Looked up from germline, CDR1 is SQVTM and CDR2 is ANQGSEA. CDR3 sequence reads: CSVLGQGSYEQYF. CDR3 DNA sequence: TGCAGCGTATTGGGACAGGGGTCCTACGAGCAGTACTTC.

This clone was seen only a few times. The V call is TRBV6-5, the J call TRBJ2-3; 10 nucleotides line up with TRBD2. CDR1 is MNHEY, CDR2 SVGAGI, per germline. After removal of 2 bases from V and 4 bases from J, the junction contained 6 bases not matched to a gene. The CDR3 is made up of 16 amino acids. Here the CDR3 reads CASSYGLAGAADTQYF. CDR3 nucleotides: TGTGCCAGCAGTTACGGGCTAGCGGGAGCGGCAGATACGCAGTATTTT.

The rearrangement links TRBV20-1 to TRBJ2-5, with 13 nucleotides matching TRBD2. CDR1 is DFQATT, CDR2 SNEGSKA, per germline (reference sequence). The CDR3 length is 16 residues. V gave up 3 bases and J gave up 10 bases; unmatched junction bases: 14. CDR3 in DNA: TGCAGTGCTAGTTCCCTCTCAGGGACTAGCGGGACTTACCAGTACTTC. Residues: CSASSLSGTSGTYQYF.

The CDR3 region is CASSPGQGPNYGYTF. The CDR3 DNA is TGTGCCAGTAGTCCAGGGCAAGGTCCTAACTATGGCTACACCTTC. The chain is built from TRBV19 and TRBJ1-2; D may be TRBD1 (5 bases). V lost 5 bases, J lost 0 bases, and 13 bases lay in between. Germline assignment: CDR1 LNHDA and CDR2 SQIVND (reference sequence). The CDR3 loop spans 15 amino acids. The full variable domain, rest sourced from reference TRBV19 and TRBJ1-2, is DGGITQSPKYLFRKEGQNVTLSCEQNLNHDAMYWYRQDPGQGLRLIYYSQIVNDFQKGDIAEGYSVSREKKESFPLTVTSAQKNPTAFYLCASSPGQGPNYGYTFGSGTRLTVV.

This rearrangement joins TRBV25-1 to TRBJ1-4; 9 positions match TRBD1. The ends lost 4 bases at V and 3 bases at J; junction bases unmatched: 3. This CDR3 is 15 amino acids long. Germline loops: CDR1 MGHDK, CDR2 SYGVNS. The CDR3 region has the DNA TGTGCCAGCAGTGCCAGGACAGGGGCTAATGAAAAACTGTTTTTT. Translating gives CASSARTGANEKLFF.

V and J are TRBV7-2 and TRBJ1-3; D is possibly TRBD1 (5 bases). The CDR3 totals 13 residues. With 3 bases removed from V and 9 bases from J, the gap between germline ends came to 12 bases. Germline V gene data show CDR1 as SGHTA and CDR2 as FQGNSA. The CDR3 coding sequence is TGTGCCAGCAGCTTTGGGGGGGAAGGCACCATATATTTT. This codes for CASSFGGEGTIYF.

V is TRBV27 and J is TRBJ1-5; 9 bases fit TRBD1. Germline-derived CDR1 and CDR2 are MNHEY and SMNVEV (reference sequence). V trimming: 6 bases; J trimming: 6 bases; junction bases outside the gene matches: 9. This CDR3 comprises 15 residues. The CDR3 loop reads CASRGTGQGPQPQHF. The CDR3 region has the DNA TGTGCCAGCAGGGGAACAGGACAGGGGCCTCAGCCCCAGCATTTT.

The chain has TRBV30 and TRBJ1-6; unclear D gene. The CDR3 covers 15 residues. Trimming stripped 0 bases from V and 12 bases from J, with 18 bases between. Germline CDR1 GTSNPN, CDR2 SVGIG (reference sequence). DNA of the CDR3: TGTGCCTGGAGTGTAAACCAAGACCGCGGCCGACCCCTCCACTTT. The encoded protein is CAWSVNQDRGRPLHF.

V usage is TRBV20-1 and J usage is TRBJ2-5, with 10 nucleotides matching TRBD2. The CDR3 runs 16 residues. J lost 4 bases, V lost 3 bases, and 11 bases had no gene match. Germline V CDR1 and CDR2: DFQATT, SNEGSKA (reference sequence). Here the CDR3 DNA reads TGCAGTGCTAGTCGGGCTAGCGGGAGAGGAGGAGAGACCCAGTACTTC. Its translation: CSASRASGRGGETQYF.

The rearrangement joins TRBV6-1 to TRBJ1-4; 11 nucleotides align to TRBD1. This CDR3 region has 15 residues. J lost 10 bases, V lost 2 bases, and 6 bases had no gene match. Per germline, CDR1 MNHNS and CDR2 SASEGT. In DNA form, the CDR3 reads TGTGCCAGCAGTGAAACCGGGACAGGGGGGGGAAAACTGTTTTTT. Amino acids: CASSETGTGGGKLFF.

The chain has TRBV15 and TRBJ1-3, with 7 bases fitting TRBD1. V lost 0 bases, J lost 4 bases, and 12 bases stayed unmatched. Germline CDR1 LNHNV, CDR2 YYDKDF (reference sequence). The CDR3 length is 18 residues. The CDR3 here is CATSRDGQASVIGNTIYF. In nucleotides, the CDR3 is TGTGCCACCAGCAGAGATGGACAGGCCTCGGTGATAGGAAACACCATATATTTT.

The chain couples TRBV4-1 to TRBJ1-4; TRBD1 matches at 7 bases. Germline-derived CDR1 and CDR2 are MGHRA and YSYEKL. V was clipped by 4 bases and J by 17 bases; unmatched bases: 13. This CDR3 spans 13 amino acids. CDR3 in amino acids: CASSLDRQGARFF. In DNA form, the CDR3 reads TGCGCCAGCAGCCTGGACAGGCAAGGAGCTCGTTTTTTT.

This rearrangement joins TRBV6-2 or TRBV6-3 to TRBJ1-1; TRBD1 is a possible D gene (5 bases). Germline V gene data show CDR1 as MNHEY and CDR2 as SVGEGT. V was clipped by 4 bases and J by 6 bases, with 9 bases between them. This CDR3 has 12 residues. The chain's CDR3 is CASSFGAAEAFF. DNA for the CDR3: TGTGCCAGCAGTTTTGGGGCTGCTGAAGCTTTCTTT.

The V and J genes are TRBV5-1 and TRBJ1-1; TRBD1 agrees at 11 bases. J gave up 4 bases and V 0 bases, and 5 bases lay outside the gene matches. The length of the CDR3 is 16 residues. Germline V gives CDR1 SGHRS, CDR2 YFSETQ. Here the CDR3 reads CASSLAAGTGGTEAFF. The CDR3 DNA follows: TGCGCCAGCAGCTTGGCGGCCGGGACAGGGGGCACTGAAGCTTTCTTT.

This chain joins TRBV1 and TRBJ2-6; TRBD2 was called by the table and not checked on the DNA. TRBV1 counts as a pseudogene. The CDR3 sequence is 22 residues long. The CDR3 sequence is CTSSHVRVPGRRETPGANVLTF. The DNA for the CDR3 is TGCACCAGCAGCCATGTTCGGGTCCCGGGAAGGAGGGAGACCCCTGGGGCCAACGTCCTGACTTTC.

The V call is TRBV18, the J call TRBJ2-1; 8 bases fit TRBD2. V shed 0 bases, J shed 4 bases, and the junction held 8 bases outside the gene matches. The CDR3 consists of 17 residues. Germline CDR1 is KGHSH and CDR2 is LQKENI. The chain's CDR3 is CASSPPSGTPSYNEQFF. The CDR3 DNA follows: TGTGCCAGCTCACCACCTAGCGGGACTCCCTCTTACAATGAGCAGTTCTTC.

The rearrangement links TRBV5-1 to TRBJ1-1; tentatively, D is TRBD1 (6 bases). Germline CDR1 SGHRS, CDR2 YFSETQ. Trimming stripped 1 base from V and 3 bases from J, with 19 bases between. The CDR3 is 17 residues long. The CDR3 bases are TGCGCCAGCAGCTTGAGAGCGGGGGCCGGGGGTGACACTGAAGCTTTCTTT. Translating it yields CASSLRAGAGGDTEAFF.

The rearrangement joins TRBV18 to TRBJ2-2, with D possibly matching TRBD2 (6 bases). This CDR3 contains 15 residues. CDR1 is KGHSH and CDR2 is LQKENI in the germline V gene. V lost 4 bases and J 5 bases, leaving 14 bases between the germline ends. This chain's CDR3 is CASSQAGPRTGELFF. The CDR3 DNA reads TGTGCCAGCTCACAGGCGGGACCGAGAACCGGGGAGCTGTTTTTT. The whole variable domain, remainder taken from reference TRBV18 and TRBJ2-2, is NAGVMQNPRHLVRRRGQEARLRCSPMKGHSHVYWYRQLPEEGLKFMVYLQKENIIDESGMPKERFSAEFPKEGPSILRIQQVVRGDSAAYFCASSQAGPRTGELFFGEGSRLTVL.

The CDR3 reads CASSSRGTPQPQHF. The DNA for the CDR3 is TGTGCCAGCAGCTCTAGGGGGACGCCTCAGCCCCAGCATTTT. The gene calls are TRBV7-2 and TRBJ1-5, with D maybe TRBD1 (6 bases). The CDR3 spans 14 residues. Looked up from germline, CDR1 is SGHTA and CDR2 is FQGNSA. With 4 bases removed from V and 6 bases from J, the gap between germline ends came to 13 bases.